This TCR beta chain was sequenced in a study of OX40 agonist ivuxolimab in advanced cancers. Study-level information: The mean age was approximately 60 years, ranging from 23 to 79, with under 90% of participants male. Study-wide results and caveats: With doses of 0.1-3.0 mg/kg, partial responders showed among the lowest clonal expansion.

Data came from immunoSEQ multiplex PCR; TCRdb stores just in-frame clones and leaves some out. The sample carries around 70,000 clones, about 85% recorded once. Germline-derived CDR1 and CDR2 are SGHNT and YYREEE (reference sequence). The CDR3 is 16 residues long. V dropped 2 bases and J dropped 1; count of bases not matched to a gene: 7. Systemic immunosuppression or a history of autoimmune disease excluded patients. About this clone itself: What it binds is not known.

The V call is TRBV5-4, the J call TRBJ2-3, with 7 bases that match TRBD2. The receptor's source is an adult with an advanced solid tumor such as melanoma, head and neck, liver or kidney cancer. The source was CD4+ or CD8+ T cells sorted from blood, collected in a trial of the OX40 agonist ivuxolimab. The CDR3 sequence: CASSFYSSGGTDTQYF. CDR3 nucleotide sequence: TGTGCCAGCAGCTTCTATTCTAGCGGCGGCACAGATACGCAGTATTTT.